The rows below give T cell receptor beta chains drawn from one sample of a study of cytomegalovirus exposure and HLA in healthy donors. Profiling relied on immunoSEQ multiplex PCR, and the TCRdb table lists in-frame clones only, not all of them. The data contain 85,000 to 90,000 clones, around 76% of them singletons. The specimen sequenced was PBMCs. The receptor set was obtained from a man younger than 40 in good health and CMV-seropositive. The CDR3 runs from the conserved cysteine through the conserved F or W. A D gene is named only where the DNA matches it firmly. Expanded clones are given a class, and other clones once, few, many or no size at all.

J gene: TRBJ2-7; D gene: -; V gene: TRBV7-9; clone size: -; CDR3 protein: CASSPVGRLEAYEQYF; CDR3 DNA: TGTGCCAGCAGCCCCGTCGGGCGCCTGGAGGCCTACGAGCAGTACTTC
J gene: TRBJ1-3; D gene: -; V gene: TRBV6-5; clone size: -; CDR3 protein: CASSYFDRHSGNTIYF; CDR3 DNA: TGTGCCAGCAGTTACTTTGACAGGCACTCTGGAAACACCATATATTTT
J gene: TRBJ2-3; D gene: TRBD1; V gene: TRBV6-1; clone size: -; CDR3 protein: CASSEGTGGADTQYF; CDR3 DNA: TGTGCCAGCAGTGAGGGGACAGGGGGCGCAGATACGCAGTATTTT
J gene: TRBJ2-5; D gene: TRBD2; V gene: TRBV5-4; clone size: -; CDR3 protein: CASSIGLAGVEAQYF; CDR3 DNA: TGTGCCAGCAGCATAGGACTAGCGGGGGTGGAGGCCCAGTACTTC
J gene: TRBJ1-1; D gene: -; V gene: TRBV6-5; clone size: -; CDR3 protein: CASSPGHMNTEAFF; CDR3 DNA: TGTGCCAGCAGCCCGGGACACATGAACACTGAAGCTTTCTTT
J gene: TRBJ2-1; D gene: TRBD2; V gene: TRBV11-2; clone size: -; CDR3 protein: CASSLIAGGANNEQFF; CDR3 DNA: TGTGCCAGCAGCCTCATAGCGGGGGGGGCAAACAATGAGCAGTTCTTC
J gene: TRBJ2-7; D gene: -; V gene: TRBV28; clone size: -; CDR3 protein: CASSLTRRVEQYF; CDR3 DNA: TGTGCCAGCAGCTTGACCCGGAGGGTCGAGCAGTACTTC
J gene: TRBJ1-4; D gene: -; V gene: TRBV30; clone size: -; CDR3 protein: CAWSFGPTSEKLFF; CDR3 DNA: TGTGCCTGGAGTTTCGGGCCGACTAGTGAAAAACTGTTTTTT
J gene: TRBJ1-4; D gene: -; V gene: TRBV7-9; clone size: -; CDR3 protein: CSSSPQTGGVGEKLFF; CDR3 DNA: TGTTCCAGCAGCCCCCAAACGGGGGGCGTCGGTGAAAAACTGTTTTTT
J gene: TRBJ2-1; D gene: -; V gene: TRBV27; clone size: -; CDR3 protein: CASSFSGLVAYNEQFF; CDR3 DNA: TGTGCCAGCAGTTTCAGTGGTCTAGTAGCCTACAATGAGCAGTTCTTC
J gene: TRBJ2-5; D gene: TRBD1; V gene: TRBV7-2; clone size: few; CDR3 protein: CASSLEAGQAEYF; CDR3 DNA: TGTGCCAGCAGCTTAGAGGCCGGACAGGCGGAGTACTTC
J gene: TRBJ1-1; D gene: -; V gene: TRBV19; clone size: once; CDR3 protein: CASSMRQGPTEAFF; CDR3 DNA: TGTGCCAGTAGTATGCGGCAGGGGCCCACTGAAGCTTTCTTT
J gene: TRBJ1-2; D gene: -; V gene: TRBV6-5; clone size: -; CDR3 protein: CASTRGVSYGYTF; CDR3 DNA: TGTGCCAGCACCCGGGGGGTGAGCTATGGCTACACCTTC
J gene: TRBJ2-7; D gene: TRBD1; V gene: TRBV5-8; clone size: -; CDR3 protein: CASSLIQGGRDEQYF; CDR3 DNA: TGTGCCAGCAGCTTGATACAGGGGGGCCGGGACGAGCAGTACTTC
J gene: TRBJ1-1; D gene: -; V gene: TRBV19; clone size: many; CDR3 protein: CASMAGLGGTEAFF; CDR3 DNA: TGTGCCAGTATGGCCGGTTTGGGGGGGACTGAAGCTTTCTTT
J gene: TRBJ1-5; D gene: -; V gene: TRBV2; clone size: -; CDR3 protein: CASSEDSSNQPQHF; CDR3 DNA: TGTGCCAGCAGTGAAGACAGCAGCAATCAGCCCCAGCATTTT
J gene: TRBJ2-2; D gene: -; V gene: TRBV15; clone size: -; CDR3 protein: CATSRGLDGELFF; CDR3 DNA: TGTGCCACCAGCAGGGGACTCGACGGGGAGCTGTTTTTT
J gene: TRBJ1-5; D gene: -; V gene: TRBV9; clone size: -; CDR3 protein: CASSFDRTGQPQHF; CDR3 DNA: TGTGCCAGCAGCTTCGACCGAACCGGGCAGCCCCAGCATTTT
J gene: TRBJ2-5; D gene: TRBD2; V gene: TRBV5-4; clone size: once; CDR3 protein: CASSLGLAVKETQYF; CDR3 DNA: TGTGCCAGCAGCTTGGGACTAGCGGTAAAGGAGACCCAGTACTTC
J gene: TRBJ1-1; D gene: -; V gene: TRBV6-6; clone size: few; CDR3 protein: CASSRQNTEAFF; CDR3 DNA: TGTGCCAGCAGTAGACAGAACACTGAAGCTTTCTTT
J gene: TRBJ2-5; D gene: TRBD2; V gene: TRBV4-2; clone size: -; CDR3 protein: CASSQGPPGLGSQETQYF; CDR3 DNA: TGTGCCAGCAGCCAAGGGCCGCCGGGACTAGGGTCACAAGAGACCCAGTACTTC
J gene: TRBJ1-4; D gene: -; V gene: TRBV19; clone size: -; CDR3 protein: CASSIRVVHEKLFF; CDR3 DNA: TGTGCCAGTAGTATCCGAGTTGTGCATGAAAAACTGTTTTTT
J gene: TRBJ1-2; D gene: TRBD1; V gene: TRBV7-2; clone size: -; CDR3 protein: CASSLDRGGGYTF; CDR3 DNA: TGTGCCAGCAGCTTAGACAGGGGAGGTGGCTACACCTTC